Sequencing of this T cell receptor (beta chain) was carried out in a study of T cell changes during pregnancy in multiple sclerosis. Generated by immunoSEQ multiplex PCR, the TCRdb table keeps only in-frame clones and is missing some. Of tens of thousands of clones in the sample, roughly 85% were seen once. V was shortened by 2 bases and J by 4 bases, with 14 bases between the two germline ends. In germline, CDR1 is LNHDA, CDR2 SQIVND (reference sequence). The CDR3 covers 15 residues. This receptor was taken from a female donor with multiple sclerosis, enrolled in a pregnancy study. Sequencing was performed on CD4+ T cells from peripheral blood mononuclear cells, taken in the second trimester of pregnancy. The gene calls are TRBV19 and TRBJ1-2; perhaps TRBD1 as D (5 bases). The CDR3 DNA reads TGTGCCAGTAGTATACAGGGTCCAGTTGGCTATGGCTACACCTTC. It yields the protein CASSIQGPVGYGYTF.